The sequence of this T cell receptor beta chain was determined in a study of regulatory T cells in long-lasting Graves disease. Arm-PCR of CDR3 regions with iRepertoire HTBI primers generated TCR beta libraries. TCRdb redid the calling of the multiplex PCR reads with MiXCR, one entry per CDR3 protein. The table shows 600,000 to 650,000 distinct CDR3 sequences, with approximately 15% occurring only once. Time point given: newly diagnosed GD, antithyroid drugs for less than 3 months. The TCR library was prepared using RNA isolated from PBMCs. These records were also assigned to another study, of T cells in Graves' hyperthyroidism and ophthalmopathy.

The TCR sequence derives from a woman in her twenties or thirties with Graves disease. This specimen was peripheral blood mononuclear cells (PBMCs), taken at new diagnosis, from a patient treated with antithyroid drugs.

The DNA for the CDR3 is TGTGCCAGCAGTGCATCGAGAAGTCGCGAGACCCAGTACTTC. It is translated as CASSASRSRETQYF. The gene calls are TRBV6-2 or TRBV6-3 and TRBJ2-5; unclear D gene. The CDR3 contains 14 residues. Germline V CDR1 and CDR2: MNHEY, SVGEGT. The V gene lost 5 bases and the J gene lost 5 bases, with 15 bases spanning the gap.